Sequencing of this TCR beta chain was carried out in a study of blood T cell repertoires in COVID-19. Study-level information: COVID-19 samples from acute and convalescent phases originated in the United States, Italy and Spain. T cells, B-cell-depleted T cells, or PBMCs provided the cDNA or gDNA that served as material.

In the original workflow: Reference gene primer amplification gave estimated nucleated cell counts. Repertoires were generated with immunoSEQ multiplex PCR, while TCRdb's copy carries only in-frame clones and drops some. The DNA gave D and trimming, while V, J and clone size come from that table. In the table there are 470,000 or so clones, around 88% of which are singletons. This CDR3 region has 13 residues. After removal of 6 bases from V and 8 bases from J, the junction contained 9 bases not matched to a gene. Germline values: CDR1 MDHEN, CDR2 SYDVKM. This clone was observed many times. The sample comprised peripheral blood. J is TRBJ1-2 and V is TRBV28, with 7 bases that match TRBD1. The TCR was taken from a woman aged 25 to 39 with acute or convalescent COVID-19. The CDR3 nucleotides are TGTGCCAGCAGCTCCAGGGGGTTATTCGGCTACACCTTC. Residues: CASSSRGLFGYTF.